Shown below are 31 T cell receptor beta chains from a single sample sequenced in a study of T cells in Graves' hyperthyroidism and ophthalmopathy (dated by TCRdb to 2018 to 2020). The library was made by multiplex PCR. Instrument on record: Illumina HiSeq 2000. TCR beta CDR3 regions were amplified from RNA transcripts. The first round of RT-PCR for the TCR CDR3 was performed with the HTBI primer set and the Qiagen OneStep RT-PCR kit. Through fastp at Q25 and MiXCR, TCRdb rebuilt clones from the public reads, retaining in-frame beta chains. Records with the same CDR3 protein are collapsed into one entry carrying the most frequent genes and DNA. Across this sample there are around 690,000 distinct CDR3 sequences, with about 18% seen only once. Roughly a sixth of the sample is held by the ten biggest clonotypes. The sample was blood. The receptors come from a man aged 50 to 59 with Graves' hyperthyroidism.

This clonotype has at least ten counts. The chain links TRBV6-1 to TRBJ1-6; 7 positions agree with TRBD1. Germline V gene sequence: CDR1 MNHNS, CDR2 SASEGT. Unmatched junction bases numbered 9, after V lost 5 bases and J lost 2 bases. This CDR3 has 17 amino acids. Written as DNA, the CDR3 is TGTGCCAGCAGTCGGGACAGCCCGACTACCTATAATTCACCCCTCCACTTT. This gives the protein CASSRDSPTTYNSPLHF.

This clonotype has a single count. The chain is built from TRBV5-1 and TRBJ2-5; 9 nucleotides match TRBD2. This CDR3 has 15 amino acids. Unmatched junction bases numbered 8, after V lost 4 bases and J lost 4 bases. Looked up from germline, CDR1 is SGHRS and CDR2 is YFSETQ. The CDR3 spells CASSIELAGVETQYF. CDR3 DNA: TGCGCCAGCAGCATAGAACTAGCGGGCGTAGAGACCCAGTACTTC.

The rearrangement links TRBV10-2 to TRBJ2-7, with D tentatively TRBD1 or TRBD2 (5 bases each). Trimming took 6 bases from V and 2 from J, leaving 14 bases between them. The germline CDR1 and CDR2 sequences are WSHSY and SAAADI. This CDR3 comprises 14 residues. CDR3 loop: CASSFTWGTYEQYF. CDR3 DNA sequence: TGCGCCAGCAGCTTCACCTGGGGGACCTACGAGCAGTACTTC.

At least ten counts were recorded for this clonotype. The CDR3 nucleotides read TGTGCCAGCAGTTACCTGCTCCTGGACGTTCCGTTTTCCTATGGCTACACCTTC. Its translation is CASSYLLLDVPFSYGYTF. The V and J genes are TRBV6-2 or TRBV6-3 and TRBJ1-2; no firm D call. This CDR3 spans 18 amino acids. Germline CDR1 reads MNHEY; CDR2 reads SVGEGT. Trimming shortened V by 2 bases and J by 4 bases, and 23 bases separated the two germline ends.

The genes are TRBV15 and TRBJ1-5; D not resolved. V lost 0 bases to trimming and J lost 5 bases, with 8 bases between them. The CDR3 spans 14 residues. Looked up from germline, CDR1 is LNHNV and CDR2 is YYDKDF (reference sequence). CDR3 sequence reads: CATSREDGHQPQHF. CDR3 in DNA: TGTGCCACCAGCAGAGAAGACGGCCATCAGCCCCAGCATTTT.

V gene TRBV28 combines with J gene TRBJ2-7, with 10 bases aligning to TRBD1. Trimming removed 5 bases from V and 6 bases from J; junction bases left unmatched: 7. The CDR3 loop spans 14 amino acids. Germline loops: CDR1 MDHEN, CDR2 SYDVKM. The CDR3 here is CASSTGTGVLEQYF. The CDR3 nucleotides read TGTGCCAGCAGTACCGGGACAGGGGTTCTCGAGCAGTACTTC.

This clonotype occurred many times. The gene calls are TRBV29-1 and TRBJ2-7; TRBD1 agrees at 7 bases. Germline V gene sequence: CDR1 SQVTM, CDR2 ANQGSEA. The ends lost 6 bases at V and 2 bases at J; junction bases unmatched: 4. The CDR3 is 12 amino acids. Here the CDR3 DNA reads TGCAGCGTGACAGGGATGGCCTACGAGCAGTACTTC. It yields the protein CSVTGMAYEQYF.

This clonotype was observed at least ten times. The J gene is TRBJ1-1, the V gene TRBV12-3 or TRBV12-4; D is unresolved. The ends were cut back, 3 bases at V and 0 bases at J, with 17 bases in the middle. This CDR3 comprises 17 residues. As DNA, the CDR3 is TGTGCCAGCAGTTTTAACTACCCCGGGCCGATGAACACTGAAGCTTTCTTT. Translated: CASSFNYPGPMNTEAFF.

This clonotype showed up just a few times. This chain links TRBV4-3 with TRBJ1-5; the D is unclear. CDR3 size: 15 residues. Germline values: CDR1 LGHNA, CDR2 YSLEER. Trimming cost V 4 bases and J 5 bases, with 15 bases left between them. CDR3: CASSPFWGDYQPQHF. The CDR3 nucleotides are TGCGCCAGCAGCCCCTTCTGGGGTGATTATCAGCCCCAGCATTTT.

V usage is TRBV10-3 and J usage is TRBJ2-7, with unresolved D. This CDR3 region has 14 residues. Trimming stripped 4 bases from V and 2 bases from J, with 12 bases between. Germline V CDR1 and CDR2: ENHRY, SYGVKD. In DNA, the CDR3 is TGTGCCATCAGTGTTTATGACGGCCCCTACGAGCAGTACTTC. Amino acid sequence: CAISVYDGPYEQYF.

This clonotype was observed a few times. The rearrangement joins TRBV18 to TRBJ2-7, with D perhaps given as TRBD1 or TRBD2 (6 bases each). V was shortened by 7 bases and J by 0 bases, with 10 bases between the two germline ends. The CDR3 has 13 amino acids. The V gene's germline CDR1 is KGHSH and CDR2 LQKENI. This chain's CDR3 is CASCRGDSYEQYF. In DNA, the CDR3 is TGTGCCAGCTGTAGGGGGGACTCCTACGAGCAGTACTTC.

The V and J genes are TRBV12-3 or TRBV12-4 and TRBJ2-3; 10 bases line up with TRBD1. With 3 bases clipped from V and 2 bases from J, the junction kept 20 bases outside the gene matches. The CDR3 is 21 residues long. The CDR3 loop is CASSFLVRDRGPQPYTDTQYF. CDR3 in DNA: TGTGCCAGCAGTTTTTTGGTCCGGGACAGGGGACCCCAACCATACACAGATACGCAGTATTTT.

The CDR3 region is CASSPPAGTPSYF. CDR3 DNA sequence: TGTGCCAGCTCACCACCGGCGGGGACCCCATCGTATTTT. This sequence joins TRBV18 and TRBJ2-3, with D perhaps matching TRBD2 (6 bases). The V gene's germline CDR1 is KGHSH and CDR2 LQKENI. The CDR3 consists of 13 residues. Trimming took 0 bases from V and 14 from J, leaving 15 bases between them.

This clonotype was found once. The chain couples TRBV4-1 to TRBJ2-6; D is unclear. CDR3 length: 14 amino acids. The V end lost 5 bases, the J end lost 8 bases, and 13 bases lay between the germline ends. Per the germline V gene, CDR1 is MGHRA and CDR2 is YSYEKL. CDR3 nucleotide sequence: TGCGCCAGCAGCGAACCTGTACGGTCCAACGTCCTGACTTTC. This encodes CASSEPVRSNVLTF.

V is TRBV11-1 and J is TRBJ2-1; TRBD2 agrees at 13 bases. The length of the CDR3 is 17 residues. Looked up from germline, CDR1 is SGHAT and CDR2 is FQDESV (reference sequence). Germline trimming cut 5 bases from V and 5 bases from J; bases unmatched to any gene: 9. The CDR3 nucleotides read TGTGCCAGCAGCCTCGGACTAGCGGGAGAAGTGGACAATGAGCAGTTCTTC. It codes for CASSLGLAGEVDNEQFF.

This clonotype was counted only a few times. The DNA of the CDR3 is TGCAGTGCCACGGGACTAGCGGGAGCAAGGTACGAGCAGTACTTC. Amino acids: CSATGLAGARYEQYF. The V and J genes are TRBV20-1 and TRBJ2-7; 14 bases map to TRBD2. This CDR3 has 15 residues. CDR1 and CDR2 (germline): DFQATT, SNEGSKA (reference sequence). With 6 bases clipped from V and 4 bases from J, the junction kept 8 bases outside the gene matches.

This clonotype showed up many times. The gene calls are TRBV6-1 and TRBJ2-7; 7 bases match TRBD2. Germline V gene data show CDR1 as MNHNS and CDR2 as SASEGT. V was clipped by 5 bases and J by 4 bases; unmatched bases: 8. The CDR3 contains 14 residues. The CDR3 nucleotides are TGTGCCAGCAGTCCTCTCGGGGGAGGGTACGAGCAGTACTTC. Translation gives CASSPLGGGYEQYF.

J is TRBJ2-1 and V is TRBV7-2, with TRBD1 matching 12 bases. This CDR3 has 15 amino acids. Germline lookup yields CDR1 SGHTA and CDR2 FQGNSA. The V and J ends lost 5 bases and 7 bases, in that order; junction bases with no gene match: 6. The CDR3, as DNA: TGTGCCAGCAGCCCTGGGACAGGGGGCCGGAATGAGCAGTTCTTC. Residues: CASSPGTGGRNEQFF.

The sample holds a few counts of this clonotype. V is TRBV24-1 and J is TRBJ2-7; 8 bases line up with TRBD1. Per germline, CDR1 KGHDR and CDR2 SFDVKD. CDR3 length: 18 amino acids. V was clipped by 3 bases and J by 5 bases; unmatched bases: 17. As DNA, the CDR3 is TGTGCCACCAGTGATCCTTGGGCCCCTCGGACAGGGCGAGACGAGCAGTACTTC. It encodes CATSDPWAPRTGRDEQYF.

This clonotype came up a few times. The gene calls are TRBV5-1 and TRBJ2-1; 12 bases agree with TRBD1. Trimming cost V 4 bases and J 3 bases; bases outside gene matches: 11. The CDR3 contains 18 residues. Germline loops: CDR1 SGHRS, CDR2 YFSETQ. The CDR3 sequence: CASSSPGTGGGVYNEQFF. CDR3 in DNA: TGCGCCAGCAGCAGTCCCGGGACAGGGGGCGGGGTCTACAATGAGCAGTTCTTC.

This sequence joins TRBV6-2 or TRBV6-3 and TRBJ1-3, with D unresolved. The CDR3 runs to 15 residues. Trimming took off 3 bases at V and 0 bases at J, with 9 bases between the two ends. CDR1 and CDR2 from the germline V gene are MNHEY and SVGEGT. The CDR3 sequence is CASSYGRSSGNTIYF. The DNA of the CDR3 is TGTGCCAGCAGTTATGGACGGAGCTCTGGAAACACCATATATTTT.

Many counts were recorded for this clonotype. The chain links TRBV28 to TRBJ2-1; 11 nucleotides line up with TRBD2. This CDR3 has 18 amino acids. The germline V gene encodes CDR1 MDHEN and CDR2 SYDVKM. The V and J ends lost 6 bases and 1 base, in that order; junction bases with no gene match: 11. The CDR3 DNA is TGTGCCAGCAGCGGTACTAGCGGGAGAGGGGGGTCCTACAATGAGCAGTTCTTC. Translated, it gives CASSGTSGRGGSYNEQFF.

Only a few counts were recorded for this clonotype. V and J are TRBV11-2 and TRBJ2-7; 8 bases map to TRBD2. V was clipped by 2 bases and J by 6 bases; unmatched bases: 15. The V gene's germline CDR1 is SGHAT and CDR2 FQNNGV. This CDR3 has 17 amino acids. CDR3 region: CASSLSPLREVGREQYF. The CDR3 DNA reads TGTGCCAGCAGCTTATCCCCCTTGCGGGAGGTGGGACGCGAGCAGTACTTC.

This clonotype was observed a few times. This chain connects TRBV15 to TRBJ2-7; D is perhaps TRBD2 (6 bases). The length of the CDR3 is 15 residues. Germline V gene sequence: CDR1 LNHNV, CDR2 YYDKDF (reference sequence). The V gene lost 6 bases and the J gene lost 1 base, with 16 bases spanning the gap. The DNA of the CDR3 is TGTGCCACCAGGTCGGTCGGCGGGAATTCCTACGAGCAGTACTTC. Translating it yields CATRSVGGNSYEQYF.

The sample holds a few counts of this clonotype. The chain has TRBV20-1 and TRBJ2-2; D perhaps matches TRBD1 (5 bases). This CDR3 is built from 14 residues. Germline V CDR1 and CDR2: DFQATT, SNEGSKA (reference sequence). CDR3 DNA: TGCAGCACTCATCAGGGAACGAACACCGGGGAGCTGTTTTTT. This gives the protein CSTHQGTNTGELFF.

V gene TRBV6-2 or TRBV6-3 combines with J gene TRBJ1-5; no clear D gene. CDR1 MNHEY and CDR2 SVGEGT come from the germline V gene. The CDR3 sequence is 14 residues long. The ends were cut back, 1 base at V and 1 base at J, with 5 bases in the middle. The chain's CDR3 is CASSYLDSNQPQHF. The CDR3 DNA is TGTGCCAGCAGTTACTTGGACAGCAATCAGCCCCAGCATTTT.

This clonotype was found many times. This chain links TRBV5-5 with TRBJ2-1, with 11 positions matching TRBD2. This CDR3 is built from 16 residues. With V trimmed by 6 bases and J by 5 bases, 10 bases remained unmatched. Germline loops: CDR1 SGHKS, CDR2 YYEKEE (reference sequence). DNA for the CDR3: TGTGCCAGCACAATTATAGCGGGAGGGCCTCACAATGAGCAGTTCTTC. Residues: CASTIIAGGPHNEQFF.

This clonotype was seen ten or more times. The rearrangement uses TRBV29-1 and TRBJ2-7, with 10 nucleotides matching TRBD2. V lost 6 bases, J lost 2 bases, and 10 bases stayed unmatched. CDR3 length: 15 amino acids. Germline CDR1 reads SQVTM; CDR2 reads ANQGSEA. The CDR3 nucleotides are TGCAGCGTGGATTCCACTAGCGGGGACGCCTACGAGCAGTACTTC. Residues: CSVDSTSGDAYEQYF.

This rearrangement joins TRBV20-1 to TRBJ2-2, with D perhaps matching TRBD1 (6 bases). In germline, CDR1 is DFQATT, CDR2 SNEGSKA (reference sequence). This CDR3 has 13 residues. V was cut by 4 bases and J by 4 bases, with 10 bases left in between. CDR3 loop: CSAIQGGTGELFF. DNA for the CDR3: TGCAGTGCTATACAGGGCGGCACCGGGGAGCTGTTTTTT.

This clonotype has more than one count but fewer than ten. The chain employs TRBV5-6 and TRBJ2-1; D is ambiguous. V was clipped by 0 bases and J by 12 bases, with 10 bases between them. The germline V gene has CDR1 SGHDT and CDR2 YYEEEE. The CDR3 has 12 amino acids. CDR3 DNA sequence: TGTGCCAGCAGCTTGGGACAATCTTGGCAGTTCTTC. Protein product: CASSLGQSWQFF. The full variable domain, with the rest looked up from reference TRBV5-6 and TRBJ2-1, is DAGVTQSPTHLIKTRGQQVTLRCSPKSGHDTVSWYQQALGQGPQFIFQYYEEEERQRGNFPDRFSGHQFPNYSSELNVNALLLGDSALYLCASSLGQSWQFFGPGTRLTVL.

As to this clonotype: A much larger clone lies a single base off, so this may be a read error. The CDR3 does not end in the conserved phenylalanine or tryptophan, so this is likely a read error. The chain employs TRBV28 and TRBJ1-6; TRBD1 is a possible D gene (5 bases). Germline CDR1 and CDR2: MDHEN and SYDVKM. This CDR3 is 15 amino acids long. V was pared by 5 bases and J by 7 bases, with 15 bases between. The chain's CDR3 is CASSPGVVVNSPLHL. The CDR3 region has the DNA TGTGCCAGCAGTCCGGGGGTCGTGGTAAATTCACCCCTCCACCTT.